The 32 T cell receptor beta chains below come from one sample, sequenced in a study of shared clonotypes between healthy human individuals (dated by TCRdb to about 2020). Library construction relied on the immunoSEQ multiplex PCR assay. Entries here come from immuneACCESS through TCRdb and include only in-frame sequences with V and J called. Some clones fail to appear in such tables; in the studies checked, an unresolved V gene covers under half of the shortfall, and the cause of the remainder is unknown. This sample holds about 1.5 million clones; roughly 96% were observed only once. Of the sample, 0.95% to 1.5% is held by the ten largest clones. The sample was naive CD4+ T cells sorted from blood. The sample's cell subset or site label, decoded: CD45RA+ positively selected. These receptors originate from a man aged 30 to 39 in good health.

The count of this clone is one. The chain joins TRBV5-3 to TRBJ1-5; D not resolved. TRBV5-3 is an ORF for which the function is uncertain. The V gene lost 5 bases and the J gene lost 0 bases, with 12 bases spanning the gap. This CDR3 region has 15 residues. The CDR3 loop is CARRTAENSNQPQHF. CDR3 sequence (DNA): TGTGCCAGAAGAACGGCCGAAAATAGCAATCAGCCCCAGCATTTT.

The chain carries TRBV18 and TRBJ2-2, with 10 bases matching TRBD2. The CDR3 spans 15 residues. From germline, CDR1 is KGHSH and CDR2 LQKENI. V dropped 3 bases and J dropped 8; count of bases not matched to a gene: 6. The CDR3 loop is CASSPASGSSGELFF. The CDR3 bases are TGTGCCAGCTCACCTGCTAGCGGGAGTTCAGGGGAGCTGTTTTTT. The full variable domain, its missing parts supplied by reference TRBV18 and TRBJ2-2, is NAGVMQNPRHLVRRRGQEARLRCSPMKGHSHVYWYRQLPEEGLKFMVYLQKENIIDESGMPKERFSAEFPKEGPSILRIQQVVRGDSAAYFCASSPASGSSGELFFGEGSRLTVL.

This sequence joins TRBV25-1 and TRBJ2-1; 9 bases are a match to TRBD2. The CDR3 covers 15 residues. Germline V gene lookup returns CDR1 MGHDK and CDR2 SYGVNS. V trimming: 6 bases; J trimming: 4 bases; junction bases outside the gene matches: 7. CDR3 sequence: CASRDSGGRYNEQFF. The CDR3 coding sequence is TGTGCCAGCAGGGATAGCGGGGGCCGATACAATGAGCAGTTCTTC.

This chain links TRBV5-1 with TRBJ2-1; the D gene is possibly TRBD2 (6 bases). The length of the CDR3 is 15 residues. V was shortened by 6 bases and J by 4 bases, with 17 bases between the two germline ends. Germline CDR1 is SGHRS and CDR2 is YFSETQ. This CDR3 is CASTWDFSRYNEQFF. The DNA for the CDR3 is TGCGCCAGCACCTGGGACTTCAGCCGGTACAATGAGCAGTTCTTC.

The chain joins TRBV7-2 to TRBJ2-7; D is ambiguous. Germline V lookup: CDR1 SGHTA, CDR2 FQGNSA. V was cut by 3 bases and J by 2 bases, with 8 bases left in between. This CDR3 is built from 13 residues. Here the CDR3 DNA reads TGTGCCAGCAGCTTCCAGTACACCTACGAGCAGTACTTC. Its protein product is CASSFQYTYEQYF.

The chain links TRBV7-3 to TRBJ2-2; 7 bases line up with TRBD1. J gave up 7 bases and V 0 bases, and 2 bases lay outside the gene matches. The CDR3 runs to 14 residues. Germline CDR1 is SGHTA and CDR2 is FQGTGA. As DNA, the CDR3 is TGTGCCAGCAGCTTAACGAGACAGGGCGGGGAGCTGTTTTTT. It codes for CASSLTRQGGELFF.

The V call is TRBV7-3, the J call TRBJ2-1, with D possibly matching TRBD2 (7 bases). The germline V gene has CDR1 SGHTA and CDR2 FQGTGA. Trimming stripped 2 bases from V and 4 bases from J, with 15 bases between. This CDR3 is 16 amino acids long. The CDR3: CASSLGGGSRYNEQFF. CDR3 nucleotides: TGTGCCAGCAGCTTAGGGGGCGGGAGTAGGTACAATGAGCAGTTCTTC.

This chain links TRBV27 with TRBJ2-5, with D perhaps TRBD1 or TRBD2 (6 bases each). In germline, CDR1 is MNHEY, CDR2 SMNVEV (reference sequence). Trimming left V 5 bases short and J 5 bases short, with 18 bases between. The CDR3 has 15 amino acids. This CDR3 reads CASSHVWGARETQYF. The DNA of the CDR3 is TGTGCCAGCAGTCACGTTTGGGGGGCTAGGGAGACCCAGTACTTC.

The sample holds one count of this clone. The V call is TRBV7-8, the J call TRBJ1-1; 9 positions match TRBD1. CDR1 and CDR2 (germline): SGHVS, FQNEAQ. The V and J ends lost 3 bases and 8 bases, in that order; junction bases with no gene match: 7. The CDR3 is 14 residues long. CDR3 in DNA: TGTGCCAGCAGCTTTGGACAGGGGATATCAGAAGCTTTCTTT. Translation: CASSFGQGISEAFF. Full variable domain (missing parts from reference TRBV7-8 and TRBJ1-1): GAGVSQSPRYKVAKRGQDVALRCDPISGHVSLFWYQQALGQGPEFLTYFQNEAQLDKSGLPSDRFFAERPEGSVSTLKIQRTQQEDSAVYLCASSFGQGISEAFFGQGTRLTVV.

This clone was found once. The chain uses TRBV5-1 and TRBJ1-1; TRBD1 matches 7 bases. The CDR3 covers 15 residues. Germline V gives CDR1 SGHRS, CDR2 YFSETQ. V shed 4 bases and J 4 bases; nucleotides not matched to a gene: 10. The CDR3 sequence is CASSTGVGGSTEAFF. CDR3 DNA: TGCGCCAGCAGCACAGGGGTCGGGGGTTCCACTGAAGCTTTCTTT. The full variable domain, completed using reference TRBV5-1 and TRBJ1-1, is KAGVTQTPRYLIKTRGQQVTLSCSPISGHRSVSWYQQTPGQGLQFLFEYFSETQRNKGNFPGRFSGRQFSNSRSEMNVSTLELGDSALYLCASSTGVGGSTEAFFGQGTRLTVV.

The gene calls are TRBV5-4 and TRBJ2-7; a possible D gene is TRBD1 (7 bases). The germline CDR1 and CDR2 sequences are SGHNT and YYREEE (reference sequence). The CDR3 sequence is 15 residues long. V was trimmed by 3 bases and J by 3 bases, leaving 16 bases between them. This CDR3 reads CASSSARGADYEQYF. The CDR3 DNA follows: TGTGCCAGCAGCTCGGCCAGGGGGGCAGACTACGAGCAGTACTTC.

The rearrangement links TRBV14 to TRBJ2-7, with 12 bases fitting TRBD2. Germline CDR1 reads SGHDN; CDR2 reads FVKESK. V was pared by 4 bases and J by 9 bases, with 13 bases of the junction left unmatched. CDR3 size: 16 residues. CDR3 DNA: TGTGCCAGCAGCCCGATAGGACTAGCGGGAAGGCAGGGGCAGTACTTC. Residues: CASSPIGLAGRQGQYF.

As for this clone: The junction does not match germline at one end; this may be a read error. The rearrangement uses TRBV2 and TRBJ2-3; D is ambiguous. The CDR3 runs to 14 residues. Germline CDR1 reads SNHLY; CDR2 reads FYNNEI. CDR3 region: CASREDTPGDTQYF. The CDR3 nucleotides are TGTGCCAGCAGAGAAGACACACCGGGAGATACGCAGTATTTT.

This clone came up once. The chain links TRBV5-5 to TRBJ2-7, with 12 bases matching TRBD2. V lost 4 bases and J lost 4; bases outside the gene matches: 6. Germline-derived CDR1 and CDR2 are SGHKS and YYEKEE (reference sequence). The CDR3 runs 15 residues. For the CDR3, the DNA is TGTGCCAGCAGCCAAACCGGACTAGCGGGGTACGAGCAGTACTTC. Its protein is CASSQTGLAGYEQYF.

The chain couples TRBV11-2 to TRBJ1-1; TRBD1 aligns across 7 bases. The CDR3 is made up of 15 amino acids. Germline CDR1 is SGHAT and CDR2 is FQNNGV. Unmatched junction bases numbered 12, after V lost 1 base and J lost 10 bases. The CDR3 loop is CASSLAHLAGGGAFF. Written as DNA, the CDR3 is TGTGCCAGCAGCTTAGCCCACCTGGCAGGGGGAGGAGCTTTCTTT.

V gene TRBV5-5 combines with J gene TRBJ2-1; weak D call: TRBD2 (6 bases). Germline CDR1 SGHKS, CDR2 YYEKEE (reference sequence). The CDR3 extends over 14 amino acids. Trimming stripped 3 bases from V and 5 bases from J, with 12 bases between. CDR3 in DNA: TGTGCCAGCAGCTCGCGGGGATCCCACAATGAGCAGTTCTTC. This gives the protein CASSSRGSHNEQFF.

The J gene is TRBJ1-2, the V gene TRBV29-1, with no clear D. The germline V and J ends were trimmed by 6 bases and 8 bases, with 22 bases remaining between them. The germline V gene encodes CDR1 SQVTM and CDR2 ANQGSEA. The length of the CDR3 is 14 residues. The CDR3 bases are TGCAGCGTCGACGTTCGAGCGGCAGGAAACGGCTACACCTTC. It specifies CSVDVRAAGNGYTF.

The gene calls are TRBV28 and TRBJ2-3, with D perhaps matching TRBD1 (6 bases). Germline V CDR1 and CDR2: MDHEN, SYDVKM. Trimming took 6 bases from V and 0 from J, leaving 16 bases between them. There are 16 residues in the CDR3. CDR3 in DNA: TGTGCCAGCAGCCCGTGGGGGCGAAGAAGCACAGATACGCAGTATTTT. Encoded protein: CASSPWGRRSTDTQYF.

CDR3 sequence (DNA): TGTGCCAGCAGTTTAGCCCGACAGGCTCATGAGCAGTTCTTC. This sequence encodes CASSLARQAHEQFF. The rearrangement joins TRBV28 to TRBJ2-1; a possible D gene is TRBD1 (6 bases). The CDR3 contains 14 residues. V lost 2 bases to trimming and J lost 8 bases, with 13 bases between them. Germline CDR1 MDHEN, CDR2 SYDVKM.

As for this clone: This sample includes further DNA sequences coding for the same CDR3. This chain links TRBV6-5 with TRBJ2-2; D gene unclear. Trimming pared 2 bases from V and 4 bases from J, leaving 5 bases between. CDR1 is MNHEY, CDR2 SVGAGI, per germline. The CDR3 is 13 amino acids. CDR3: CASSYVPTGELFF. The CDR3 nucleotides read TGTGCCAGCAGTTACGTGCCCACCGGGGAGCTGTTTTTT.

This clone was seen only once. The CDR3 loop is CASSVIAGVSTDTQYF. In nucleotides, the CDR3 is TGTGCCAGCAGCGTTATAGCGGGAGTTAGCACAGATACGCAGTATTTT. The chain couples TRBV7-2 to TRBJ2-3; TRBD2 matches at 9 bases. The V and J ends lost 5 bases and 0 bases, in that order; junction bases with no gene match: 6. The germline gives CDR1 SGHTA, CDR2 FQGNSA. This CDR3 region has 16 residues.

The chain recombines TRBV6-9 with TRBJ1-4; 7 bases map to TRBD1. V shed 7 bases, J shed 7 bases, and the junction held 6 bases outside the gene matches. In germline, CDR1 is MNHGY, CDR2 SVAAGI. This CDR3 spans 13 amino acids. For the CDR3, the DNA is TGTGCCAGCAATCGAGGGGGCGGTGAAAAACTGTTTTTT. Its protein is CASNRGGGEKLFF.

The chain joins TRBV7-2 to TRBJ2-7; D unclear. Per the germline V gene, CDR1 is SGHTA and CDR2 is FQGNSA. The ends were cut back, 5 bases at V and 3 bases at J, with 14 bases in the middle. This CDR3 is built from 14 residues. CDR3 in DNA: TGTGCCAGCAGCCCCCCAGGAACCGGCTACGAGCAGTACTTC. Amino acid sequence: CASSPPGTGYEQYF.

Here the CDR3 reads CASSPRGSSYEQYF. The CDR3 coding sequence is TGTGCCAGCAGCCCCCGAGGGAGCTCCTACGAGCAGTACTTC. This chain joins TRBV7-3 and TRBJ2-7; tentatively, D is TRBD2 (5 bases). Germline V gene lookup returns CDR1 SGHTA and CDR2 FQGTGA. The V end lost 5 bases, the J end lost 0 bases, and 11 bases lay between the germline ends. This CDR3 comprises 14 residues. The variable domain in full, with the rest retrieved from reference TRBV7-3 and TRBJ2-7, is GAGVSQTPSNKVTEKGKYVELRCDPISGHTALYWYRQSLGQGPEFLIYFQGTGAADDSGLPNDRFFAVRPEGSVSTLKIQRTERGDSAVYLCASSPRGSSYEQYFGPGTRLTVT.

This rearrangement joins TRBV9 to TRBJ2-7; the match to TRBD2 covers 8 bases. The CDR3 is 14 amino acids. J gave up 6 bases and V 4 bases, and 9 bases lay outside the gene matches. In germline, CDR1 is SGDLS, CDR2 YYNGEE. The CDR3, as DNA: TGTGCCAGCAGCTCAAGCGGGAGAGAGGGCGAGCAGTACTTC. It yields the protein CASSSSGREGEQYF.

The V and J genes are TRBV4-2 and TRBJ2-1, with TRBD2 identical over 7 bases. In germline, CDR1 is LGHNA, CDR2 YNFKEQ. V shed 4 bases, J shed 7 bases, and the junction held 10 bases outside the gene matches. This CDR3 spans 15 amino acids. CDR3 amino acids: CASSLPTSLGNEQFF. CDR3 DNA sequence: TGTGCCAGCAGCCTACCGACTAGCCTAGGTAATGAGCAGTTCTTC.

This chain connects TRBV7-9 to TRBJ1-1, with a possible D match to TRBD1 (5 bases). Germline V gene data show CDR1 as SEHNR and CDR2 as FQNEAQ (reference sequence). The CDR3 sequence is 14 residues long. Between the trimmed V and J ends, which lost 1 base and 3 bases, there was a span of 9 bases. This chain's CDR3 is CASSLVGGYTEAFF. The CDR3 coding sequence is TGTGCCAGCAGCTTAGTGGGGGGGTACACTGAAGCTTTCTTT.

In DNA form, the CDR3 reads TGTGCCAGCAGCCTAGGGACAGGGATTGGCGAGCAGTACTTC. Translating gives CASSLGTGIGEQYF. The rearrangement uses TRBV7-9 and TRBJ2-7; 9 bases agree with TRBD1. V lost 5 bases and J lost 6; bases outside the gene matches: 8. CDR1 and CDR2 from the germline V gene are SEHNR and FQNEAQ (reference sequence). This CDR3 comprises 14 residues. The full variable domain, its missing parts supplied by reference TRBV7-9 and TRBJ2-7, is DTGVSQNPRHKITKRGQNVTFRCDPISEHNRLYWYRQTLGQGPEFLTYFQNEAQLEKSRLLSDRFSAERPKGSFSTLEIQRTEQGDSAMYLCASSLGTGIGEQYFGPGTRLTVT.

The chain carries TRBV5-6 and TRBJ1-3; D may be TRBD1 (5 bases). Per the germline V gene, CDR1 is SGHDT and CDR2 is YYEEEE. This CDR3 spans 14 amino acids. The ends were cut back, 4 bases at V and 0 bases at J, with 8 bases in the middle. In DNA form, the CDR3 reads TGTGCCAGCAGCAGGGACTTCTCTGGAAACACCATATATTTT. This codes for CASSRDFSGNTIYF.

This clone appeared a single time. The chain couples TRBV19 to TRBJ2-5; no reliable D call. The CDR3 consists of 13 residues. Per germline, CDR1 LNHDA and CDR2 SQIVND (reference sequence). With 6 bases removed from V and 4 bases from J, the gap between germline ends came to 12 bases. The CDR3 sequence: CASRRSVGETQYF. The DNA for the CDR3 is TGTGCCAGTAGGAGAAGTGTGGGAGAGACCCAGTACTTC.

The V call is TRBV11-2, the J call TRBJ1-4; no reliable D call. Germline assignment: CDR1 SGHAT and CDR2 FQNNGV. Trimming left V 1 base short and J 8 bases short, with 11 bases between. This CDR3 spans 14 amino acids. In nucleotides, the CDR3 is TGTGCCAGCAGCTTAGTTCCAGATGGGGAAAAACTGTTTTTT. The encoded protein is CASSLVPDGEKLFF. Using reference TRBV11-2 and TRBJ1-4 for the parts outside the CDR3, the full variable domain is EAGVAQSPRYKIIEKRQSVAFWCNPISGHATLYWYQQILGQGPKLLIQFQNNGVVDDSQLPKDRFSAERLKGVDSTLKIQPAKLEDSAVYLCASSLVPDGEKLFFGSGTQLSVL.

This chain joins TRBV10-3 and TRBJ1-1, with 8 bases aligning to TRBD1. After removal of 0 bases from V and 4 bases from J, the junction contained 4 bases not matched to a gene. The CDR3 consists of 15 residues. Germline V gene sequence: CDR1 ENHRY, CDR2 SYGVKD. CDR3: CAISESKDRVTEAFF. CDR3 sequence (DNA): TGTGCCATCAGTGAGTCTAAGGACAGGGTCACTGAAGCTTTCTTT.